This T cell receptor beta chain was observed in a study of blood T cell repertoires in COVID-19. This clone came up a few times. Method: immunoSEQ multiplex PCR; TCRdb's copy keeps in-frame clones and lacks some. This sample yields about 140,000 clones, of which about four fifths are seen a single time; 1.6% belongs to the top ten. This receptor was obtained from a human donor in a cohort sampled during active COVID-19. The sequencing sample was made of peripheral blood.

The CDR3 region is CASSLERNTGELFF. The CDR3 coding sequence is TGTGCCAGCAGCTTGGAGCGGAACACCGGGGAGCTGTTTTTT. V and J are TRBV7-9 and TRBJ2-2; D unresolved. V lost 3 bases and J 1 base, leaving 6 bases between the germline ends. CDR3 length: 14 residues. Germline values: CDR1 SEHNR, CDR2 FQNEAQ (reference sequence).